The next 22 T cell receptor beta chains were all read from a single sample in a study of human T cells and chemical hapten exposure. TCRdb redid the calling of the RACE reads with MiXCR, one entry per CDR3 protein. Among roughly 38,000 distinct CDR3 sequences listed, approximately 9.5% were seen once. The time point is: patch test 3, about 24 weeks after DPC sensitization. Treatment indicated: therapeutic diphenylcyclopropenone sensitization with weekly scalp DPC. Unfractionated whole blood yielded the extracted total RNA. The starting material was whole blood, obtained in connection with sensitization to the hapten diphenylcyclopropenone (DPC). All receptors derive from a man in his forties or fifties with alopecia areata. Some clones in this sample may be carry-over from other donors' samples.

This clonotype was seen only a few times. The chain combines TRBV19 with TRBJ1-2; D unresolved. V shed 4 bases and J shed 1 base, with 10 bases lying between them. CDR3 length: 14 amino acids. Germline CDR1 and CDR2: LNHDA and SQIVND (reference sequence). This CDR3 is CASSNPSDNYGYTF. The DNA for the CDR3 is TGTGCCAGTAGTAACCCGAGCGATAACTATGGCTACACCTTC.

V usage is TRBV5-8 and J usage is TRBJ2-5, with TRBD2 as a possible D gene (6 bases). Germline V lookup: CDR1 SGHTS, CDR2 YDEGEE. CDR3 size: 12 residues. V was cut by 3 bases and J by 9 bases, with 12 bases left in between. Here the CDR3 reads CASSWGDGAQYF. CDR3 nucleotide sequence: TGTGCCAGCAGCTGGGGGGATGGAGCCCAGTACTTC.

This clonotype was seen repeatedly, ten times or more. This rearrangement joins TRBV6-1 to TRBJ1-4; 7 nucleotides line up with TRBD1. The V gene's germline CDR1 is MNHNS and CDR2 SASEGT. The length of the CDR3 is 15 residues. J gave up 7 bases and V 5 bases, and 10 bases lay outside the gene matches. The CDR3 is CASSSLRGASEKLFF. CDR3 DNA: TGTGCCAGCAGTTCACTCAGGGGGGCGAGTGAAAAACTGTTTTTT.

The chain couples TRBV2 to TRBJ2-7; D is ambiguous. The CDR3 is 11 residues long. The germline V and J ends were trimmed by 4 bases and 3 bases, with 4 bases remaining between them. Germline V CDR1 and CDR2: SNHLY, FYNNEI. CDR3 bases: TGTGCCAGCAGTGGGGGCTACGAGCAGTACTTC. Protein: CASSGGYEQYF.

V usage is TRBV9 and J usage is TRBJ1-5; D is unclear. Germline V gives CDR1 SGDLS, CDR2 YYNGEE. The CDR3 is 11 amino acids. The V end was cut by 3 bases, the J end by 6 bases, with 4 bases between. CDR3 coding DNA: TGTGCCAGCAGCGGGGTTCAGCCCCAGCATTTT. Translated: CASSGVQPQHF.

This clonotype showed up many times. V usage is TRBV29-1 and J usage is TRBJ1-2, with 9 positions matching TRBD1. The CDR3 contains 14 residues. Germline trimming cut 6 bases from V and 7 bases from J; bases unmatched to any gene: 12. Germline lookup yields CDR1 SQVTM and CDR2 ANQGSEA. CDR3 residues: CSVAYRGRSLGYTF. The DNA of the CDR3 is TGCAGCGTAGCCTACAGGGGGCGCTCCCTTGGCTACACCTTC.

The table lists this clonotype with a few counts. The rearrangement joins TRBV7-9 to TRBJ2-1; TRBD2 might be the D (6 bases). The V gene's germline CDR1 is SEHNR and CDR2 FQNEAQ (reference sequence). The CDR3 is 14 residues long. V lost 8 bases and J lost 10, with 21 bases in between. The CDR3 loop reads CASDLSLGLAEQFF. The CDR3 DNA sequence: TGTGCCAGCGACTTATCTTTGGGGCTAGCGGAGCAGTTCTTC.

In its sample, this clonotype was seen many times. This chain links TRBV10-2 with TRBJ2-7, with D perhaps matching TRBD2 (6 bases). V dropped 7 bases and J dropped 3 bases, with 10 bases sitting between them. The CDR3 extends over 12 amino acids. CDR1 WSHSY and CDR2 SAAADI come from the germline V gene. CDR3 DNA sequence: TGCGCCAGCACTGGAGGGGTCTACGAGCAGTACTTC. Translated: CASTGGVYEQYF.

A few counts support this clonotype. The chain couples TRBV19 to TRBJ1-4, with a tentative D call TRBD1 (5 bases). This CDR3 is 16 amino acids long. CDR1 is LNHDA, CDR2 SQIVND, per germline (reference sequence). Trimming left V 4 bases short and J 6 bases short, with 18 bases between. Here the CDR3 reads CASSTHRLGDDEKLFF. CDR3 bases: TGTGCCAGTAGTACACACAGACTCGGGGACGATGAAAAACTGTTTTTT.

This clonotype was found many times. The CDR3 loop is CASSLPTGAHEQYF. The CDR3 DNA sequence: TGTGCCAGCAGTTTACCGACAGGGGCCCACGAGCAGTACTTC. This rearrangement joins TRBV28 to TRBJ2-7; TRBD1 aligns across 8 bases. With 2 bases clipped from V and 5 bases from J, the junction kept 5 bases outside the gene matches. CDR1 MDHEN and CDR2 SYDVKM come from the germline V gene. CDR3 size: 14 residues.

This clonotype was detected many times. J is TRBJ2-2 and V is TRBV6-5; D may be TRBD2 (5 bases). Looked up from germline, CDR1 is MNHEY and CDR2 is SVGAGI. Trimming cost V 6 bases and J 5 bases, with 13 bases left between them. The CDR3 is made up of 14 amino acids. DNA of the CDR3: TGTGCCAGCAGCCCCGGGGATCTAACCGGGGAGCTGTTTTTT. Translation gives CASSPGDLTGELFF.

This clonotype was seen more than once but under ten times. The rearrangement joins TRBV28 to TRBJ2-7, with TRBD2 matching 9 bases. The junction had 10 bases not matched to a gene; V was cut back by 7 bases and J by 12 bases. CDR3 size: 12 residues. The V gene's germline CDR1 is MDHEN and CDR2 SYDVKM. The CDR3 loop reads CASKREAGILYF. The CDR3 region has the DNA TGTGCCAGCAAGCGGGAGGCCGGGATCTTGTACTTC.

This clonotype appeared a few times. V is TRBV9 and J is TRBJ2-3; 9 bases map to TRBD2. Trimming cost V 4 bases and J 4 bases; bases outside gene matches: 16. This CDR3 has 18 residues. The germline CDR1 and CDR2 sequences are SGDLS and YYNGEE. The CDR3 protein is CASSPSWTSAPEADTQYF. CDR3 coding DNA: TGTGCCAGCAGCCCTTCCTGGACTAGCGCTCCAGAGGCAGATACGCAGTATTTT.

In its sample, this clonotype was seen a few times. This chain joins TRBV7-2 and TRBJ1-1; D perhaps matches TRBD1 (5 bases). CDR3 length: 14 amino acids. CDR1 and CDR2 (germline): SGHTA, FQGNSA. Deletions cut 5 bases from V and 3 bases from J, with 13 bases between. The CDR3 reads CASSRTPRDTEAFF. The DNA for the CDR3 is TGTGCCAGCAGCCGGACACCCCGGGACACTGAAGCTTTCTTT.

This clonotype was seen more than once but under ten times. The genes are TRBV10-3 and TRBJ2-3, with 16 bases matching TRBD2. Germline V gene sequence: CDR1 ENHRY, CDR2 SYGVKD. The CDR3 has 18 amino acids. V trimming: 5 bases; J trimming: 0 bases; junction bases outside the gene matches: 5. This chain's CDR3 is CAISTGTSGRGSTDTQYF. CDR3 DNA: TGTGCCATCAGTACCGGGACTAGCGGGAGGGGTAGCACAGATACGCAGTATTTT.

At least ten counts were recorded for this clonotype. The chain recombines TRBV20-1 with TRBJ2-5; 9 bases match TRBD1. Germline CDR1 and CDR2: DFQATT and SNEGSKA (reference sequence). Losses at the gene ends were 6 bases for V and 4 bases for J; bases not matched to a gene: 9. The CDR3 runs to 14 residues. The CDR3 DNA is TGCAGTGCATATCCGGGACAGGGAATAGAGACCCAGTACTTC. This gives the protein CSAYPGQGIETQYF.

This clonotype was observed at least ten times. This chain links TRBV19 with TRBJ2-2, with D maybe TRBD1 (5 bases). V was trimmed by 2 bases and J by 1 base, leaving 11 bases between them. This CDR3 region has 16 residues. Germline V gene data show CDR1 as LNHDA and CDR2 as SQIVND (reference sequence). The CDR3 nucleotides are TGTGCCAGTAGTATATTCGGCAGGGAGAACACCGGGGAGCTGTTTTTT. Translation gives CASSIFGRENTGELFF. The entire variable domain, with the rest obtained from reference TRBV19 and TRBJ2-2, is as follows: DGGITQSPKYLFRKEGQNVTLSCEQNLNHDAMYWYRQDPGQGLRLIYYSQIVNDFQKGDIAEGYSVSREKKESFPLTVTSAQKNPTAFYLCASSIFGRENTGELFFGEGSRLTVL.

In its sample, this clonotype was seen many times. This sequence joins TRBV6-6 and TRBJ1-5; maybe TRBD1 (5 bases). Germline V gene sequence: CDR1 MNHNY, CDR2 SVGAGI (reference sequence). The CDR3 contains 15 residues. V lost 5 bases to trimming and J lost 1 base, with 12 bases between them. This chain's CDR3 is CASSHPQGSNQPQHF. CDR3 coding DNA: TGTGCCAGCAGTCACCCCCAGGGCAGCAATCAGCCCCAGCATTTT.

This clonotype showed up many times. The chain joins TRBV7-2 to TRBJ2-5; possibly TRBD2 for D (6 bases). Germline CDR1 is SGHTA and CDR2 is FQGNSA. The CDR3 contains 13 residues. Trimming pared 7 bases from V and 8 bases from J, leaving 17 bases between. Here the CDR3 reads CASTPGTLGTQYF. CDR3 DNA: TGTGCCAGCACCCCCGGGACTCTGGGAACCCAGTACTTC. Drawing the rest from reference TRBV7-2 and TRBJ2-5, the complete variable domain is GAGVSQSPSNKVTEKGKDVELRCDPISGHTALYWYRQSLGQGLEFLIYFQGNSAPDKSGLPSDRFSAERTGGSVSTLTIQRTQQEDSAVYLCASTPGTLGTQYFGPGTRLLVL.

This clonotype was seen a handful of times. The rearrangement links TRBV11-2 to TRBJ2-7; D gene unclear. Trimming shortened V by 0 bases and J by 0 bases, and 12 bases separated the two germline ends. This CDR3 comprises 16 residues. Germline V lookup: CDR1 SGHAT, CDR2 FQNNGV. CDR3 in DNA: TGTGCCAGCAGCTTAGATACGGGTCTCGGCTCCTACGAGCAGTACTTC. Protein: CASSLDTGLGSYEQYF.

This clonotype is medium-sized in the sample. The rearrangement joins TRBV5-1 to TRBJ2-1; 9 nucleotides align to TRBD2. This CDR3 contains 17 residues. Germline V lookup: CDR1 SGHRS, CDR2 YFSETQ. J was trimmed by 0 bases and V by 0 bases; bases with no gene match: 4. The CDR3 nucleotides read TGCGCCAGCAGCTTGGGGGTTAGCGGGAGCTCCTACAATGAGCAGTTCTTC. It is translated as CASSLGVSGSSYNEQFF.

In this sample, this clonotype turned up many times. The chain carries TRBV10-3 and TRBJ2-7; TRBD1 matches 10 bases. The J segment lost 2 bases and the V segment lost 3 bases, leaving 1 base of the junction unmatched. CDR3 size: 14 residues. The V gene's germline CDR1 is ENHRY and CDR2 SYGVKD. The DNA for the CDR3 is TGTGCCATCAGTGAAGGACAGGGGGCCTACGAGCAGTACTTC. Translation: CAISEGQGAYEQYF.